This T cell receptor beta chain was profiled in a study of siplizumab effects on memory and regulatory T cells. Findings of the study overall: Siplizumab significantly brought down the alloreactive sequences that trace back to unstimulated CD4+ memory cells. There appeared to be greater diversity in naive T cells than in memory cells, and naive T cells seemed major contributors to the alloresponse. Confirmation was lacking for the suppressive function of proliferating Tregs derived from siplizumab cultures.

Note on this clone: Its antigen is currently unknown.

Per-sample assaying covered 95,000 to 100,000 TCR templates. Clones were sequenced by immunoSEQ multiplex PCR, and TCRdb holds only the in-frame ones, with some missing. The sample gives approximately 94,000 clones, 93% of which show up once; 5% to 7% is in the top ten. CDR1 and CDR2 from the germline V gene are SQVTM and ANQGSEA. V gave up 4 bases and J gave up 8 bases, with 20 bases separating them. This CDR3 contains 14 residues. J is TRBJ2-5 and V is TRBV29-1, with a tentative D call TRBD1 (6 bases). The sequencing sample was made of CD8+ T cells sorted from blood. This clonotype was obtained from a human donor in good health. The CDR3 bases are TGCAGCGTTGTGTCAGGGGCATCCGCAGAAACCCAGTACTTC. This translates into CSVVSGASAETQYF.